This is a list of T cell receptor beta chains from one sample in a study of shared clonotypes between healthy human individuals. The assay was immunoSEQ multiplex PCR, and TCRdb's table has in-frame clones only and misses some. The data show 400,000 to 500,000 clones, about three quarters seen once. The specimen sequenced was PBMCs. These TCRs come from a woman in her thirties or forties in good health. Some clones in this sample may be carry-over from other donors' samples. The CDR3 runs from the conserved cysteine through the conserved F or W. Each record gives: CDR3 protein, CDR3 DNA, clone size, D gene, J gene, V gene. A D gene is named only where the DNA matches it firmly. Size tells how often a clone was seen (once, few, many) or the class of an expanded clone, and some rows leave it out.

CDR3 protein: CASKDIHSNQPQHF; CDR3 DNA: TGTGCCAGCAAGGACATTCATAGCAATCAGCCCCAGCATTTT; clone size: .; D gene: .; J gene: TRBJ1-5; V gene: TRBV6-5
CDR3 protein: CASQRDGNEKLFF; CDR3 DNA: TGCGCCAGCCAGCGGGACGGGAATGAAAAACTGTTTTTT; clone size: .; D gene: .; J gene: TRBJ1-4; V gene: TRBV5-1
CDR3 protein: CSVEPAYNEQFF; CDR3 DNA: TGCAGCGTTGAGCCCGCGTACAATGAGCAGTTCTTC; clone size: .; D gene: .; J gene: TRBJ2-1; V gene: TRBV29-1
CDR3 protein: CASSSATGELFF; CDR3 DNA: TGTGCCAGCAGCTCGGCCACCGGGGAGCTGTTTTTT; clone size: .; D gene: .; J gene: TRBJ2-2; V gene: TRBV7-3
CDR3 protein: CASSLFGDPKNIQYF; CDR3 DNA: TGTGCCAGCAGTTTATTCGGGGACCCAAAAAACATTCAGTACTTC; clone size: .; D gene: .; J gene: TRBJ2-4; V gene: TRBV27
CDR3 protein: CASSEGLAAQETQYF; CDR3 DNA: TGTGCCAGCAGCGAAGGACTAGCGGCCCAAGAGACCCAGTACTTC; clone size: .; D gene: TRBD2; J gene: TRBJ2-5; V gene: TRBV7-3
CDR3 protein: CSVEWDRVYGKLFF; CDR3 DNA: TGCAGCGTTGAATGGGACAGAGTATATGGAAAACTGTTTTTT; clone size: .; D gene: TRBD1; J gene: TRBJ1-4; V gene: TRBV29-1
CDR3 protein: CASSSGGGATQYF; CDR3 DNA: TGTGCCAGCTCCTCGGGGGGCGGGGCTACGCAGTATTTT; clone size: once; D gene: .; J gene: TRBJ2-3; V gene: TRBV2
CDR3 protein: CASSVAETQYF; CDR3 DNA: TGCGCCAGCAGCGTTGCGGAGACCCAGTACTTC; clone size: .; D gene: .; J gene: TRBJ2-5; V gene: TRBV5-1
CDR3 protein: CASSSGTGTEAFF; CDR3 DNA: TGTGCCAGCAGCTCCGGGACAGGCACTGAAGCTTTCTTT; clone size: few; D gene: TRBD1; J gene: TRBJ1-1; V gene: TRBV9
CDR3 protein: CASSLPSQGNTEAFF; CDR3 DNA: TGTGCCAGTAGTCTCCCTTCCCAGGGGAACACTGAAGCTTTCTTT; clone size: .; D gene: .; J gene: TRBJ1-1; V gene: TRBV19
CDR3 protein: CASRPGTGWTEAFF; CDR3 DNA: TGTGCCAGCAGGCCCGGGACAGGGTGGACTGAAGCTTTCTTT; clone size: .; D gene: TRBD1; J gene: TRBJ1-1; V gene: TRBV14
CDR3 protein: CAWSPRDGKNIQYF; CDR3 DNA: TGTGCCTGGAGTCCCAGGGATGGCAAAAACATTCAGTACTTC; clone size: .; D gene: .; J gene: TRBJ2-4; V gene: TRBV30
CDR3 protein: CASSLGDRNYGYTF; CDR3 DNA: TGTGCCAGCAGCTTAGGGGACAGAAACTATGGCTACACCTTC; clone size: .; D gene: TRBD1; J gene: TRBJ1-2; V gene: TRBV7-3
CDR3 protein: CASSQDWGYNQPQHF; CDR3 DNA: TGCGCCAGCAGCCAAGATTGGGGGTACAATCAGCCCCAGCATTTT; clone size: many; D gene: .; J gene: TRBJ1-5; V gene: TRBV4-1